This T cell receptor beta chain was captured in a study of blood T cell repertoires in COVID-19. In the original processing: Estimates of nucleated cell counts were drawn from the amplification of reference gene primers. Clones were read by immunoSEQ multiplex PCR, and TCRdb kept only the in-frame ones, dropping some. That table furnishes V, J and clone size, whereas the DNA furnished D and trimming. The sample lists a few hundred thousand clones, 89% occurring once. The V end lost 6 bases, the J end lost 0 bases, and 18 bases lay between the germline ends. The CDR3 is 17 residues long. Germline V gene sequence: CDR1 MDHEN, CDR2 SYDVKM.

The sample consisted of peripheral blood. V and J are TRBV28 and TRBJ2-1, with D possibly TRBD2 on 5 matching bases. This receptor was identified in a woman aged 55-70 years with acute or convalescent COVID-19. The DNA of the CDR3 is TGTGCCAGCAGCCCACCGGAGGCCCTGAGCTCCTACAATGAGCAGTTCTTC. Translation: CASSPPEALSSYNEQFF.